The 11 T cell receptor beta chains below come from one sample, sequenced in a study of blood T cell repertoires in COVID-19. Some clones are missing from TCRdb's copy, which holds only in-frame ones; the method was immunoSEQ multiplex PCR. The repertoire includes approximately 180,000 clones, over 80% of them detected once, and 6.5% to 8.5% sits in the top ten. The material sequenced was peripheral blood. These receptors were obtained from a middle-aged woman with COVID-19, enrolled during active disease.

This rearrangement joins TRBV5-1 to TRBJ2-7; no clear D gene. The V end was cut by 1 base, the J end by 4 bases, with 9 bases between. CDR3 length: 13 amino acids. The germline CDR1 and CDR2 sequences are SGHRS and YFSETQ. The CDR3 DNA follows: TGCGCCAGCAGCTTGAGTGCGAAGTACGAGCAGTACTTC. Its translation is CASSLSAKYEQYF.

The CDR3 DNA reads TGCGCCAGCAGGATAGGGGGTACCCTTTGGGGCAGGGATCATGGCTACACCTTC. Translated, it gives CASRIGGTLWGRDHGYTF. The V and J genes are TRBV5-1 and TRBJ1-2; a weak D match, TRBD1 (6 bases). With 5 bases removed from V and 6 bases from J, the gap between germline ends came to 29 bases. Germline CDR1 is SGHRS and CDR2 is YFSETQ. This CDR3 region has 18 residues.

CDR3 region: CASQDSGSYNEQFF. As DNA, the CDR3 is TGTGCCAGCCAAGACTCGGGTTCCTACAATGAGCAGTTCTTC. This chain connects TRBV6-5 to TRBJ2-1; D is unclear. The V gene's germline CDR1 is MNHEY and CDR2 SVGAGI. This CDR3 is 14 amino acids long. V was clipped by 8 bases and J by 1 base, with 12 bases between them.

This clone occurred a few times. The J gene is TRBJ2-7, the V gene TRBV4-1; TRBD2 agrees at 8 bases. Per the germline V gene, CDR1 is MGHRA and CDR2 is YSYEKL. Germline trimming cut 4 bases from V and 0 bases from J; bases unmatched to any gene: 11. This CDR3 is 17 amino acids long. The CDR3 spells CASSPRLSAGGSYEQYF. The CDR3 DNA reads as TGCGCCAGCAGCCCCCGCCTGAGTGCGGGGGGCTCCTACGAGCAGTACTTC.

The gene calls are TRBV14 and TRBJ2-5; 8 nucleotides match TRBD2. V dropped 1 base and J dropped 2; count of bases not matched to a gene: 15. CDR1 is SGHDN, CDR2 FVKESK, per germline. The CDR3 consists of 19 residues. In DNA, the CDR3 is TGTGCCAGCAGCCAAGGTGGCGGGACTAGTTACCGCCCACAAGAGACCCAGTACTTC. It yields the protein CASSQGGGTSYRPQETQYF.

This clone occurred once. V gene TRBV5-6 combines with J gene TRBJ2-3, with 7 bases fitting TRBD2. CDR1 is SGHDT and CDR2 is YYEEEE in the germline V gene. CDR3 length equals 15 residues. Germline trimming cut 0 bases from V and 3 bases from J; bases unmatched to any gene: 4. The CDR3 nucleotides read TGTGCCAGCAGCTTGGGCGGGAGAAAAACAGATACGCAGTATTTT. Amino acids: CASSLGGRKTDTQYF.

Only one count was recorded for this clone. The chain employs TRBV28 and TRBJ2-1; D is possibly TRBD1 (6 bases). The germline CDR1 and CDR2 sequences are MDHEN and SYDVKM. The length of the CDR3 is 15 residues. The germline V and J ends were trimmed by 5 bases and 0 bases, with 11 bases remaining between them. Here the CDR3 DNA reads TGTGCCAGCAGTCCCGACAGGAGCTCCTACAATGAGCAGTTCTTC. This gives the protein CASSPDRSSYNEQFF.

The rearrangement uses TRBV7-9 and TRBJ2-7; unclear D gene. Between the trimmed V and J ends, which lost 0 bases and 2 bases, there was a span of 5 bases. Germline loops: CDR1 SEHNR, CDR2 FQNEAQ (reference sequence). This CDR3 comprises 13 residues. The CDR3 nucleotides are TGTGCCAGCAGCTTAGCCGAGACCTACGAGCAGTACTTC. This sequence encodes CASSLAETYEQYF.

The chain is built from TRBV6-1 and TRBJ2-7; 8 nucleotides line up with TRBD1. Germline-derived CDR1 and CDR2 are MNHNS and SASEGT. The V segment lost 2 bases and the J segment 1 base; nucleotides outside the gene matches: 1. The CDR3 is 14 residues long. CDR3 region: CASSERDRSYEQYF. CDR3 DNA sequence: TGTGCCAGCAGTGAAAGGGACAGGTCCTACGAGCAGTACTTC.

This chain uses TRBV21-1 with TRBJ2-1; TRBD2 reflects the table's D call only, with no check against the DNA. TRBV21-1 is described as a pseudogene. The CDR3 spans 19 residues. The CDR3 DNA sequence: TGTGCCAGCAGCAAATATGCTAGCGGGAGGGCTAGCTCCTACAATGAGCAGTTCTTC. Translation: CASSKYASGRASSYNEQFF.

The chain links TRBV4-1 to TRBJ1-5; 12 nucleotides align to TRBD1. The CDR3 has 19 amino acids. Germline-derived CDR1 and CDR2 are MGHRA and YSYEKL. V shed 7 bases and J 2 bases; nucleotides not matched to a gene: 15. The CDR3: CASTHNPGQGARGNQPQHF. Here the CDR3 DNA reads TGCGCCAGCACCCACAACCCGGGACAGGGGGCTAGGGGCAATCAGCCCCAGCATTTT.